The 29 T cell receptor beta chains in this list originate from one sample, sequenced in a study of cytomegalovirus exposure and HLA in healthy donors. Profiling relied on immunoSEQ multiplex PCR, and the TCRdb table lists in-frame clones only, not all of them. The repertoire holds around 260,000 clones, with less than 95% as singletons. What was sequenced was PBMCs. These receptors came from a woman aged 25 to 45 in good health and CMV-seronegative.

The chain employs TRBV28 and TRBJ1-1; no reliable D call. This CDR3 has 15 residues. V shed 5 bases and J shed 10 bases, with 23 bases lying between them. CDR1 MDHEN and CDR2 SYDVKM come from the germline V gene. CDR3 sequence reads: CASSEAGARRLSAFF. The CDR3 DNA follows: TGTGCCAGCAGTGAGGCGGGAGCTCGGAGGTTGTCAGCTTTCTTT. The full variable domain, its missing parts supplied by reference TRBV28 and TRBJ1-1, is DVKVTQSSRYLVKRTGEKVFLECVQDMDHENMFWYRQDPGLGLRLIYFSYDVKMKEKGDIPEGYSVSREKKERFSLILESASTNQTSMYLCASSEAGARRLSAFFGQGTRLTVV.

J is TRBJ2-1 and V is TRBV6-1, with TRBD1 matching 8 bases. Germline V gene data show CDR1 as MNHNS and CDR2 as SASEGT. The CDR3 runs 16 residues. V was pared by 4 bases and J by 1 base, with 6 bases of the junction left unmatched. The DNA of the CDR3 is TGTGCCAGCAGTGTCCGAGGGACAGGATCCTACAATGAGCAGTTCTTC. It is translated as CASSVRGTGSYNEQFF.

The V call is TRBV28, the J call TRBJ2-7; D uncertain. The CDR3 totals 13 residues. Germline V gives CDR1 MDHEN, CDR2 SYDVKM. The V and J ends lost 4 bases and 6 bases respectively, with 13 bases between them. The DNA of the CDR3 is TGTGCCAGCAGTTCCCCCCCCGGCGGCGAGCAGTACTTC. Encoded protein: CASSSPPGGEQYF.

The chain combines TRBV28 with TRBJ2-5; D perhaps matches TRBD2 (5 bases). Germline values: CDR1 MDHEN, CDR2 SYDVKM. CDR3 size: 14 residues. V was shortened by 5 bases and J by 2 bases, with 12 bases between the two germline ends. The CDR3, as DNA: TGTGCCAGCAGTCACACCAGGAGGCAAGAGACCCAGTACTTC. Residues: CASSHTRRQETQYF.

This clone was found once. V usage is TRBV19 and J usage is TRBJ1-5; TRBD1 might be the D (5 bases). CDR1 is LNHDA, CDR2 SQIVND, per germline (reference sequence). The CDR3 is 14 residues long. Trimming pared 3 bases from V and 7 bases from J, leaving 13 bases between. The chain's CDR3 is CASSMGGVGQPQHF. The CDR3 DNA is TGTGCCAGTAGTATGGGGGGGGTAGGGCAGCCCCAGCATTTT.

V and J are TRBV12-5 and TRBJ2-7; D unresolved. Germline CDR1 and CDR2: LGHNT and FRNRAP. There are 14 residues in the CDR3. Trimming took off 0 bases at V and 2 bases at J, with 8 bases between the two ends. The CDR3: CASGLVQAPYEQYF. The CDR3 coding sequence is TGTGCTAGTGGTTTGGTCCAGGCCCCCTACGAGCAGTACTTC.

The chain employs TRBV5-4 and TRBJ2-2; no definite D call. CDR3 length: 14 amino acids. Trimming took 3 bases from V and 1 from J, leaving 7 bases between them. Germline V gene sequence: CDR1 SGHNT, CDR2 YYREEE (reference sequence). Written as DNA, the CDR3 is TGTGCCAGCAGCTGGCCCGGGAACACCGGGGAGCTGTTTTTT. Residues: CASSWPGNTGELFF.

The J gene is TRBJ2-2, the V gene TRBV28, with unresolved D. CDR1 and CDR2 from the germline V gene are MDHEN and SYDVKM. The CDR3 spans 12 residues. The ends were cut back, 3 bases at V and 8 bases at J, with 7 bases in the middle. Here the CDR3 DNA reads TGTGCCAGCAGTTTGCCCGGGGGGGAGCTGTTTTTT. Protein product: CASSLPGGELFF.

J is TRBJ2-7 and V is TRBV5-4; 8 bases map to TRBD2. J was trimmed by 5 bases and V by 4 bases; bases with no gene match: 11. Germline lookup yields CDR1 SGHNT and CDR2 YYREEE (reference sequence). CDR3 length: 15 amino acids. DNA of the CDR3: TGTGCCAGCAGCCTTCCCGGGAGGGCCAGGGACGAGCAGTACTTC. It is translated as CASSLPGRARDEQYF.

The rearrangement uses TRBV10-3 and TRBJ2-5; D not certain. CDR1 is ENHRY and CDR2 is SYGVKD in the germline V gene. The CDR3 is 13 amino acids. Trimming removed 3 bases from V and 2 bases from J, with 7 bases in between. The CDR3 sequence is CAISENRQETQYF. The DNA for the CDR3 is TGTGCCATCAGTGAAAACAGACAAGAGACCCAGTACTTC.

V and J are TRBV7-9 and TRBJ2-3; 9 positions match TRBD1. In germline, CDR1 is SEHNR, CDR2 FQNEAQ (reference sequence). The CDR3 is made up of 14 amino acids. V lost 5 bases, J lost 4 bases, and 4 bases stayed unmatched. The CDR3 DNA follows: TGTGCCAGCAGCCCGGGACAGGGCCCAGATACGCAGTATTTT. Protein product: CASSPGQGPDTQYF. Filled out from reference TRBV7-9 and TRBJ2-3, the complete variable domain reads DTGVSQNPRHKITKRGQNVTFRCDPISEHNRLYWYRQTLGQGPEFLTYFQNEAQLEKSRLLSDRFSAERPKGSFSTLEIQRTEQGDSAMYLCASSPGQGPDTQYFGPGTRLTVL.

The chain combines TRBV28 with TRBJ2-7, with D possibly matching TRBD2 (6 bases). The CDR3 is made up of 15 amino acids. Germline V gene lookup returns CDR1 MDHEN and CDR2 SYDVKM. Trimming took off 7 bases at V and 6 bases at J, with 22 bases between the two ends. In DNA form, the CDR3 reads TGTGCCAGCAATCCCCTGCTAGGTAGCGGCGGCGAGCAGTACTTC. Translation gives CASNPLLGSGGEQYF.

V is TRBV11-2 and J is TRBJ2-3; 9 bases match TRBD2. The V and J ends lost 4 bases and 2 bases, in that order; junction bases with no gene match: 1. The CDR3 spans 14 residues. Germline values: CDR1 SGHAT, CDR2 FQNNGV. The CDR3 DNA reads TGTGCCAGCAGCTCTAGCGGGAACACAGATACGCAGTATTTT. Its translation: CASSSSGNTDTQYF.

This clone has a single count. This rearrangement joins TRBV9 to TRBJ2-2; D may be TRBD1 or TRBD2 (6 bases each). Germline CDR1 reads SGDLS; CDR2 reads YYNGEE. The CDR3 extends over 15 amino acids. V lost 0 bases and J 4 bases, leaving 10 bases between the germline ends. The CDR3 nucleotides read TGTGCCAGCAGCGTAGGTGGGGGGCCCACCGGGGAGCTGTTTTTT. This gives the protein CASSVGGGPTGELFF.

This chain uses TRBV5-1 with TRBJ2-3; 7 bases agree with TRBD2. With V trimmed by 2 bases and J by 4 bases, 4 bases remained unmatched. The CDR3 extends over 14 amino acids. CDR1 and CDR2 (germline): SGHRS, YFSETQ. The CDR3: CASSLGGRADTQYF. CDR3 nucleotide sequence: TGCGCCAGCAGCTTAGGAGGGAGGGCAGATACGCAGTATTTT.

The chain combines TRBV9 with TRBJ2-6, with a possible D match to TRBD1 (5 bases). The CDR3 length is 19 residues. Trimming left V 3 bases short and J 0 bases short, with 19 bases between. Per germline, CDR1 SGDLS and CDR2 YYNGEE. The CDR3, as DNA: TGTGCCAGCAGCGCCAGAGAGACAGCACGGATCTCTGGGGCCAACGTCCTGACTTTC. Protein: CASSARETARISGANVLTF.

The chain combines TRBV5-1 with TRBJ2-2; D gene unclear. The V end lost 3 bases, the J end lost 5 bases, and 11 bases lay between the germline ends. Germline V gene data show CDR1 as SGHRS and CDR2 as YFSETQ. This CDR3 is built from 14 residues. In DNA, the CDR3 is TGCGCCAGCAGCTGGAACGAAATAACCGGGGAGCTGTTTTTT. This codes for CASSWNEITGELFF.

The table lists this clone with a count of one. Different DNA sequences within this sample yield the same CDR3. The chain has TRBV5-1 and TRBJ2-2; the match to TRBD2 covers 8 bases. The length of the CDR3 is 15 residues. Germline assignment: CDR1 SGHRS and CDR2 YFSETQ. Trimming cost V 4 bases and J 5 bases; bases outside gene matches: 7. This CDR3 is CASSPGGTNTGELFF. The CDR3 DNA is TGCGCCAGCAGCCCGGGGGGGACTAATACCGGGGAGCTGTTTTTT.

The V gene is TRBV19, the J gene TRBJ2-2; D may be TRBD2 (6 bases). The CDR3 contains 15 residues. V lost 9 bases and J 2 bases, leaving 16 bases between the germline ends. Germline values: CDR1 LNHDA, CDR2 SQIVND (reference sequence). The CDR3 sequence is CASTQTGLNTGELFF. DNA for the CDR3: TGTGCCAGCACTCAGACTGGACTAAACACCGGGGAGCTGTTTTTT. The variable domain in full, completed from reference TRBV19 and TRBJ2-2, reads DGGITQSPKYLFRKEGQNVTLSCEQNLNHDAMYWYRQDPGQGLRLIYYSQIVNDFQKGDIAEGYSVSREKKESFPLTVTSAQKNPTAFYLCASTQTGLNTGELFFGEGSRLTVL.

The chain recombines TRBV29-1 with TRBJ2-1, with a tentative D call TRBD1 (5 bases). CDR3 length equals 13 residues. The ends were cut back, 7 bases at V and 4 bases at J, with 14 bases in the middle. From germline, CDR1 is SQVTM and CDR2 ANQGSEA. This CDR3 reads CSARKTDYNEQFF. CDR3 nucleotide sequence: TGCAGCGCCCGGAAGACAGATTACAATGAGCAGTTCTTC.

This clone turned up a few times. CDR3 protein: CASSLERFNTEAFF. The CDR3 nucleotides are TGTGCCAGCAGCTTAGAACGATTTAACACTGAAGCTTTCTTT. The rearrangement uses TRBV7-8 and TRBJ1-1; D is unresolved. V lost 1 base, J lost 2 bases, and 8 bases lay in between. The CDR3 covers 14 residues. Germline lookup yields CDR1 SGHVS and CDR2 FQNEAQ.

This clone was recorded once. CDR3 coding DNA: TGTGCCAGCAGCTTAGGCTCTGATGAGTTAGATACGCAGTATTTT. Residues: CASSLGSDELDTQYF. J is TRBJ2-3 and V is TRBV13, with D hard to call. The V end was cut by 0 bases, the J end by 5 bases, with 12 bases between. The CDR3 covers 15 residues. From germline, CDR1 is PRHDT and CDR2 FYEKMQ (reference sequence).

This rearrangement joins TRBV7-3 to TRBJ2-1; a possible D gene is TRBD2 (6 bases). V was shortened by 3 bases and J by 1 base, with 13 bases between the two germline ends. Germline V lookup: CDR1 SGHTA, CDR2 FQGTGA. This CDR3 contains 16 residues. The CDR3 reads CASSFTIRGSYNEQFF. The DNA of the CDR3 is TGTGCCAGCAGCTTCACCATACGGGGGTCCTACAATGAGCAGTTCTTC.

CDR3 residues: CASSVVGGVLPGEQYF. CDR3 DNA: TGTGCCAGCAGCGTAGTTGGGGGGGTCCTGCCGGGAGAGCAGTACTTC. The gene calls are TRBV9 and TRBJ2-7, with 7 bases aligning to TRBD2. Germline loops: CDR1 SGDLS, CDR2 YYNGEE. CDR3 length: 16 amino acids. The V and J ends lost 0 bases and 7 bases, in that order; junction bases with no gene match: 13.

The CDR3, as DNA: TGTGCCAGCAGTCTGGGGGGCGCAGTGAACACTGAAGCTTTCTTT. Translated: CASSLGGAVNTEAFF. This chain joins TRBV28 and TRBJ1-1, with TRBD1 as a possible D gene (6 bases). The ends were cut back, 5 bases at V and 0 bases at J, with 13 bases in the middle. The CDR3 spans 15 residues. Germline V gene lookup returns CDR1 MDHEN and CDR2 SYDVKM.

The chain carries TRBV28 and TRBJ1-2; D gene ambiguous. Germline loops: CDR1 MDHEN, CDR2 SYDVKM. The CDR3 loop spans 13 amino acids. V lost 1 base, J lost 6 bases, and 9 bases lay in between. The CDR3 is CASSLSGGNGYTF. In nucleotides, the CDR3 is TGTGCCAGCAGTTTATCCGGCGGAAATGGCTACACCTTC.

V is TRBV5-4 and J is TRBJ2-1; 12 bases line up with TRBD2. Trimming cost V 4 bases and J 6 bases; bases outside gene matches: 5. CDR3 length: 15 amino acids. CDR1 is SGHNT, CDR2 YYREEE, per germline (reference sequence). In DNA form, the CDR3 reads TGTGCCAGCAGCAGCGGGACTAGCGGGCCCAATGAGCAGTTCTTC. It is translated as CASSSGTSGPNEQFF.

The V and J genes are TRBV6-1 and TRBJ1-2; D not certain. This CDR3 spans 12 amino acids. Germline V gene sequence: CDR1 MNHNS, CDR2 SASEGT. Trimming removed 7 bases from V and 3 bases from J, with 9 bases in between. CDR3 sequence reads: CASTRDHYGYTF. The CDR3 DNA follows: TGTGCCAGCACCCGAGACCACTATGGCTACACCTTC.

The CDR3 DNA sequence: TGTGCCAGCACCTTTTCCCTGGGACAGGGTAGGGGACAGCCCCAGCATTTT. It encodes CASTFSLGQGRGQPQHF. The chain joins TRBV28 to TRBJ1-5; 9 positions agree with TRBD1. Per germline, CDR1 MDHEN and CDR2 SYDVKM. The CDR3 totals 17 residues. Unmatched junction bases numbered 17, after V lost 7 bases and J lost 7 bases.